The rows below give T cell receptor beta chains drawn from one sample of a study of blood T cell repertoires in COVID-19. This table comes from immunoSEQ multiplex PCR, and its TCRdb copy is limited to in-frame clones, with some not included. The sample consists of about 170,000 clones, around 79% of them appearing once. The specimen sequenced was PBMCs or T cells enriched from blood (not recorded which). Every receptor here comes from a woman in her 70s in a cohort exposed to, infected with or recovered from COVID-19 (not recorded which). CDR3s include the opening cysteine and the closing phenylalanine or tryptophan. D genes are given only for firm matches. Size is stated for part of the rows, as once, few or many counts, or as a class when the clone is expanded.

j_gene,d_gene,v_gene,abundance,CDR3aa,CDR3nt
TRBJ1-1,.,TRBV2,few,CASSGQGLTEAFF,TGTGCCAGCTCGGGTCAGGGACTCACTGAAGCTTTCTTT
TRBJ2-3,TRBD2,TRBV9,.,CASSVVRSGGDTQYF,TGTGCCAGCAGCGTAGTCCGGAGCGGGGGAGATACGCAGTATTTT
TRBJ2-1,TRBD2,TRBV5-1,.,CASSLSGGPLAEQFF,TGCGCCAGCAGCTTGTCGGGAGGGCCTCTTGCTGAGCAGTTCTTC
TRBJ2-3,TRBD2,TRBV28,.,CASSLARLAGITDTQYF,TGTGCCAGCAGTTTAGCCCGACTAGCGGGGATTACAGATACGCAGTATTTT
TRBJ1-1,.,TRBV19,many,CASTLRGSTYTEAFF,TGTGCCAGTACCCTACGGGGGTCTACGTACACTGAAGCTTTCTTT
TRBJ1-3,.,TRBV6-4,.,CASSGQGGNTIYF,TGTGCCAGCAGTGGCCAGGGGGGAAACACCATATATTTT
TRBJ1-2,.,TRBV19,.,CASSIPPDSAYTF,TGTGCCAGTAGTATCCCCCCCGACAGTGCTTACACCTTC
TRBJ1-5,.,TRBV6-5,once,CASSSAINQPQHF,TGTGCCAGCAGCTCCGCTATCAATCAGCCCCAGCATTTT
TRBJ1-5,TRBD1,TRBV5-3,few,CARSLGQGGQPQHF,TGTGCCAGAAGCTTGGGACAGGGGGGTCAGCCCCAGCATTTT
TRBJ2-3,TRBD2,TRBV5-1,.,CASSAMTSGSTDTQYF,TGCGCCAGCAGCGCAATGACTAGCGGGAGCACAGATACGCAGTATTTT
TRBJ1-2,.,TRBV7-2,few,CASSYEGFGYTF,TGTGCCAGCAGCTATGAGGGTTTTGGCTACACCTTC
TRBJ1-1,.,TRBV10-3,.,CAISESMGRNEAFF,TGTGCCATCAGTGAGAGTATGGGGCGGAATGAAGCTTTCTTT
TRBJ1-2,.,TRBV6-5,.,CASSYSFGQGSGGYTF,TGTGCCAGCAGTTACTCGTTCGGGCAGGGGTCCGGTGGCTACACCTTC
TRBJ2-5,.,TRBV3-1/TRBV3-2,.,CASSQGPVVQETQYF,TGTGCCAGCAGCCAAGGTCCGGTAGTCCAAGAGACCCAGTACTTC
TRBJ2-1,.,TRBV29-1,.,CSVVLVEGPYNEQFF,TGCAGCGTTGTATTAGTGGAGGGCCCCTACAATGAGCAGTTCTTC
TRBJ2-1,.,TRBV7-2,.,CASSSVAAEQFF,TGTGCCAGCAGCTCCGTAGCTGCTGAGCAGTTCTTC
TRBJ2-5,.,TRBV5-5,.,CASSLNQAGETQYF,TGTGCCAGCAGCTTGAATCAGGCAGGGGAGACCCAGTACTTC
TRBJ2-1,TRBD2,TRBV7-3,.,CASSLGTSGMDEQFF,TGTGCCAGCAGCTTAGGGACTAGCGGGATGGATGAGCAGTTCTTC
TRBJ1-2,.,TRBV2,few,CASSEVAGYYGYTF,TGTGCCAGCAGTGAAGTGGCAGGGTACTATGGCTACACCTTC
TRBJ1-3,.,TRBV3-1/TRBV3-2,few,CASSLGSRGATGNTIYF,TGTGCCAGCAGCCTCGGGTCCCGGGGGGCGACTGGAAACACCATATATTTT
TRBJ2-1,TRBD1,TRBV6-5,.,CASRPTGFYNEQFF,TGTGCCAGCAGACCGACAGGGTTCTACAATGAGCAGTTCTTC
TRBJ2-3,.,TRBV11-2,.,CASSLRQGTSTDTQYF,TGTGCCAGCAGCTTAAGGCAGGGCACTAGCACAGATACGCAGTATTTT
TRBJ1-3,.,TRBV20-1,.,CSASENREAGNTIYF,TGCAGTGCTAGTGAAAACAGGGAAGCTGGAAACACCATATATTTT
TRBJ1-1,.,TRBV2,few,CASSEARGYTEAFF,TGTGCCAGCAGTGAAGCTAGGGGGTATACTGAAGCTTTCTTT
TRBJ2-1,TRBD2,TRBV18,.,CASSPGTSGYNEQFF,TGTGCCAGCTCACCGGGGACTAGCGGCTACAATGAGCAGTTCTTC
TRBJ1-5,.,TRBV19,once,CASSNIPGQPQHF,TGTGCCAGTAGTAACATACCGGGTCAGCCCCAGCATTTT
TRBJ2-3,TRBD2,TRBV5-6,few,CASSPGLAGTDTQYF,TGTGCCAGCAGCCCGGGACTAGCGGGCACAGATACGCAGTATTTT
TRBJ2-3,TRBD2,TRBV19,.,CASSPPGLVIDTQYF,TGTGCCAGTAGCCCTCCGGGACTAGTAATAGATACGCAGTATTTT
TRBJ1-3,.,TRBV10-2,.,CASYGWGGTIYF,TGCGCCAGCTACGGGTGGGGAGGCACCATATATTTT
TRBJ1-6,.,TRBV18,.,CASSRLEGAFAPLHF,TGTGCCAGCTCGCGTCTGGAGGGAGCTTTTGCACCCCTCCACTTT
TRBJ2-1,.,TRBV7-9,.,CASSPGQINAYNEQFF,TGTGCCAGCAGCCCCGGACAGATTAACGCCTACAATGAGCAGTTCTTC
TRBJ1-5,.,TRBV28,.,CASSLGGDRPQHF,TGTGCCAGCAGCCTAGGGGGGGATCGGCCCCAGCATTTT
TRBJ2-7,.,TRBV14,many,CASSQGGAEYYEQYF,TGTGCCAGCAGCCAAGGGGGAGCGGAGTACTACGAGCAGTACTTC
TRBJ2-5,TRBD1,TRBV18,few,CASSPQRTGHQETQYF,TGTGCCAGCTCACCTCAGAGGACAGGGCACCAAGAGACCCAGTACTTC
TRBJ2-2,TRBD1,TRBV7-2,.,CASSLFGTGATGELFF,TGTGCCAGCAGCTTATTCGGGACAGGGGCCACCGGGGAGCTGTTTTTT
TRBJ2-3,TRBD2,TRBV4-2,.,CASSQGLAGDQGSDTQYF,TGTGCCAGCAGCCAAGGACTAGCGGGAGATCAGGGGTCCGATACGCAGTATTTT
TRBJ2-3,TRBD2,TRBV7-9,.,CASSPGTTDTDTQYF,TGTGCCAGCAGCCCTGGGACTACAGACACAGATACGCAGTATTTT
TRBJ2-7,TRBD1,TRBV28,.,CASTPGQNTYEQYF,TGTGCCAGCACCCCGGGACAGAACACCTACGAGCAGTACTTC
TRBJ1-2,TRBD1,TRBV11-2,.,CASSPRTGGGYTF,TGTGCCAGCAGCCCCCGGACAGGAGGGGGCTACACCTTC
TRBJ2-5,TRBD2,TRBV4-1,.,CASSQSGTSVGETQYF,TGCGCCAGCAGCCAAAGCGGGACTAGCGTCGGGGAGACCCAGTACTTC